The text below deals with one T cell receptor beta chain. This clonotype was detected a few times. What this receptor recognizes is not known. The sample holds no much larger clone one base away, and base qualities are not on file. The time point tag for this specimen amounts to: pre-sensitization, week 0. The intended sense of this specimen's treatment or condition label: therapeutic diphenylcyclopropenone sensitization with weekly scalp DPC. Blood at each patch-test visit was drawn before the patch test was applied. Patients were eligible if aged 18 to 70, diagnosed with alopecia and judged suitable for DPC therapy, and pregnant patients were excluded. Total RNA was extracted from unfractionated whole blood collected in Tempus Blood RNA tubes. This sample was included in a study of human T cells and chemical hapten exposure listed by TCRdb under 2021. Concerning the study at large: For sensitization, 2% DPC in acetone was applied to a 2 cm by 2 cm area of upper inner arm skin. Patients additionally received weekly therapeutic DPC doses to the scalp throughout the roughly 25-week study period. Patch testing on the upper back used Finn chambers containing 0.01% DPC, with scoring done after 6 days according to International Contact Dermatitis Research Group standards. The patient cohort, mostly female, included alopecia areata with under or over 50% scalp involvement, alopecia totalis and alopecia universalis. Libraries were pooled for sequencing, and variation in per-sample TCR yields was attributed mainly to small differences in library volumes within the pool. In alopecia patients, the study followed how the peripheral blood TCR repertoire changed in vivo over primary and secondary sensitization to diphenylcyclopropenone (DPC), a hapten. Blood samples were taken from patients before sensitization (week 0) and at 2, 6 and about 24 weeks after DPC sensitization. About 29 alopecia patients gave blood for TCR sequencing at one to four time points (pre-sensitization, 2, 6 and 24 weeks).

The library was prepared using RACE. Sequenced using a NextSeq 500. Library preparation attached unique molecular identifiers to individual cDNA molecules for quantitative, reproducible TCR counting. From each blood RNA sample, both TCR alpha and TCR beta chains were sequenced. Per the authors' processing: The median number of TCRs per sample was roughly 98,000, ranging from roughly 23,224 to 690,600. V, J and CDR3 annotation of the TCR reads was performed with the Decombinator software suite. For PS versus PT1 abundance plots, all samples were subsampled to the same number of TCRs (28,000). Expanded TCRs were defined as absent before sensitization and observed at least eight times at the 2-week time point. In TCRdb, the public reads were trimmed at Q25 with fastp and aligned with MiXCR, with productive beta chains retained. When rows share a CDR3 protein, they turn into one entry using the most common DNA and genes. TCRdb assigned the V and J calls; the authors' analysis was not used. This sample comprises about 260,000 distinct CDR3 sequences, 7% to 10% of them detected only once. The ten largest clones add up to 2% to 3% of the sample.

Broad study findings and their caveats: DPC sensitization did not change the number of TCRs with a frequency above 1 in 1000, and there was no evidence of changes in global repertoire structure. Repeated subsampling changed both the strength of the expansion versus patch-test correlation and the threshold at which the correlation became significant. Patch test score correlated positively with the number of PT1 expanded TCRs, reaching significance at thresholds 8, 16 and 32 but not at 4. All patients had alopecia, a presumed autoimmune disease, so their immune response might differ from that of healthy individuals. Significantly more large CDR3 similarity clusters were formed by expanded TCRs than by pre-sensitization or healthy control sets, consistent with antigen-driven responses.

The germline V and J ends show losses of 5 bases and 7 bases respectively, and no gene match explains 6 bases of the junction. CDR3 length: 12 amino acids, cysteine to phenylalanine. Kept here is only the CDR3 DNA, which spans 36 bases and is read in frame from base 1. CDR1 and CDR2 (SQVTM, ANQGSEA) derive from the germline V gene. Rearrangement joined TRBV29-1 to TRBJ2-5; a stretch of 8 junction bases matches TRBD1. This TCR was sampled from a woman aged 40-49 years with alopecia areata. Some clones in this sample may be carry-over from other donors' samples. This specimen was whole blood, taken in connection with sensitization to the hapten diphenylcyclopropenone (DPC). The CDR3 here reads CSVLGGTGTQYF. The DNA reads as follows: TGCAGCGTTCTAGGCGGGACAGGGACCCAGTACTTC.